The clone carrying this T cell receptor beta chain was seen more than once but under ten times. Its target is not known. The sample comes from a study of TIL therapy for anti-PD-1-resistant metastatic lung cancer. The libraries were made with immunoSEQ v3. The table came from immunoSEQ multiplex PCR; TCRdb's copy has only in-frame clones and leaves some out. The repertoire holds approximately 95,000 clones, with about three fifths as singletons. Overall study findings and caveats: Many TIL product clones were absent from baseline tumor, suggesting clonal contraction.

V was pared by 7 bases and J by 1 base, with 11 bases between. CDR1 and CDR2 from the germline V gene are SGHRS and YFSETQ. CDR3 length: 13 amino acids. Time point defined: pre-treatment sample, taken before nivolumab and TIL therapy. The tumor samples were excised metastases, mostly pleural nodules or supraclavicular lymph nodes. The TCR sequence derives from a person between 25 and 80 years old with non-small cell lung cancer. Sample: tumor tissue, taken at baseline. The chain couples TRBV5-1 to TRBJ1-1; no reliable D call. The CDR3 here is CASRPTGNTEAFF. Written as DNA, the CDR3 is TGCGCCAGCCGCCCTACGGGGAACACTGAAGCTTTCTTT.